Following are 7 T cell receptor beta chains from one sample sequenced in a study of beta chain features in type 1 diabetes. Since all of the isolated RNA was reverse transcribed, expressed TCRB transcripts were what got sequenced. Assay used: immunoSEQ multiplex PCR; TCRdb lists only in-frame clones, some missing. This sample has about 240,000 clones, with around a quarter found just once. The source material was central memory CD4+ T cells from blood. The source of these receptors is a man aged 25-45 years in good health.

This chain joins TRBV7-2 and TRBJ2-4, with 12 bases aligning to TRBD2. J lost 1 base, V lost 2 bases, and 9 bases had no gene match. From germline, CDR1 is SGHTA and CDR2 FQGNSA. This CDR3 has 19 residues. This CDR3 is CASSLPPSGGAAAKNIQYF. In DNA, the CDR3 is TGTGCCAGCAGCTTACCCCCTAGCGGGGGGGCGGCGGCCAAAAACATTCAGTACTTC.

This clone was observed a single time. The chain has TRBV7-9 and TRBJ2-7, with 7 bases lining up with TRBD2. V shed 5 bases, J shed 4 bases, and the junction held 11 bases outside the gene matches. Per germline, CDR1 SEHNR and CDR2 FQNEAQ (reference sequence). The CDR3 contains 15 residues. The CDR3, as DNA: TGTGCCAGCAGCCCTGGGAGGGAGGGAGGTTACGAGCAGTACTTC. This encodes CASSPGREGGYEQYF.

The CDR3 DNA sequence: TGTGCCAGCAGCACAGCAAGTACAAGGGAGACCCAGTACTTC. Its protein is CASSTASTRETQYF. The chain combines TRBV5-4 with TRBJ2-5; D uncertain. Germline V gene data show CDR1 as SGHNT and CDR2 as YYREEE (reference sequence). The length of the CDR3 is 14 residues. The V and J ends lost 4 bases and 5 bases respectively, with 15 bases between them. Combining the CDR3 with reference TRBV5-4 and TRBJ2-5 gives the whole variable domain ETGVTQSPTHLIKTRGQQVTLRCSSQSGHNTVSWYQQALGQGPQFIFQYYREEENGRGNFPPRFSGLQFPNYSSELNVNALELDDSALYLCASSTASTRETQYFGPGTRLLVL.

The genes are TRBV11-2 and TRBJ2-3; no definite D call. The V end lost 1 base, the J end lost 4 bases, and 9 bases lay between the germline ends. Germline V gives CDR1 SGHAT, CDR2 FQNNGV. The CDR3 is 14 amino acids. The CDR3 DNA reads TGTGCCAGCAGCTTAGGTAGTAGTGCAGATACGCAGTATTTT. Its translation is CASSLGSSADTQYF.

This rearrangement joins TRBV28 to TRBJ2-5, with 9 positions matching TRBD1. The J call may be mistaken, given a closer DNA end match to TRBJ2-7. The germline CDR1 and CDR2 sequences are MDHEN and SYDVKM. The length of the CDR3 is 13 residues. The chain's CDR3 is CASSRGQGYEQYF. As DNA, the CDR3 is TGTGCCAGCAGCCGGGGACAGGGCTACGAGCAGTACTTC.

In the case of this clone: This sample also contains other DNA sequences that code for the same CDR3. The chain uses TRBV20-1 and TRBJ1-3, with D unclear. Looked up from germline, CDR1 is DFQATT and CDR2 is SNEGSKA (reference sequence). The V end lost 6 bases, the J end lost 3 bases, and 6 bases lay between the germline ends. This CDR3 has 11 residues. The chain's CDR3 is CSARGGNTIYF. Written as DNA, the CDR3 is TGCAGTGCCCGGGGTGGAAACACCATATATTTT.

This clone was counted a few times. Written as DNA, the CDR3 is TGCAGCGTCCATCACGGAGGAGCGGGAATCGTGGGCTCCTACAATGAGCAGTTCTTC. Protein: CSVHHGGAGIVGSYNEQFF. V usage is TRBV29-1 and J usage is TRBJ2-1, with TRBD2 matching over 7 bases. Per the germline V gene, CDR1 is SQVTM and CDR2 is ANQGSEA. The CDR3 totals 19 residues. The V and J ends lost 6 bases and 0 bases, in that order; junction bases with no gene match: 20.